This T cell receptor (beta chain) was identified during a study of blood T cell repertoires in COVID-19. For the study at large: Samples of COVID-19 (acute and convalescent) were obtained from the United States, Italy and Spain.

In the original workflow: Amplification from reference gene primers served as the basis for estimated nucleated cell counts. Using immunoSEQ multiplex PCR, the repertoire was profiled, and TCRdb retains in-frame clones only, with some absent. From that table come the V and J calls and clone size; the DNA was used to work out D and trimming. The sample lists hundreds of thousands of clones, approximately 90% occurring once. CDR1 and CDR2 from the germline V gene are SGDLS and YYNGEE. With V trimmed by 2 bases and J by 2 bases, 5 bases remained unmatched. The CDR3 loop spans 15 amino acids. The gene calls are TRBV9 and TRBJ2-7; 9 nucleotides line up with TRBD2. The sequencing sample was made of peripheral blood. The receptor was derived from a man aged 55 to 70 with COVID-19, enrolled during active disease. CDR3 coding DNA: TGTGCCAGCAGCGTGTCTAGCGGGACTCCCTACGAGCAGTACTTC. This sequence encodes CASSVSSGTPYEQYF.